A single sample gave rise to the 27 T cell receptor beta chains below, sequenced in a study of shared clonotypes between healthy human individuals. The table came from immunoSEQ multiplex PCR; TCRdb's copy has only in-frame clones and leaves some out. The data contain 450,000 to 500,000 clones, over 70% of them singletons. Specimen: PBMCs. The receptors originated from a woman in her thirties or forties in good health. Some clones in this sample may be carry-over from other donors' samples.

DNA of the CDR3: TGTGCCAGCAGCTTCTCACTTGGGGAGACCCAGTACTTC. Translating it yields CASSFSLGETQYF. This rearrangement joins TRBV7-3 to TRBJ2-5; D is unclear. There are 13 residues in the CDR3. V shed 3 bases and J shed 5 bases, with 10 bases lying between them. CDR1 and CDR2 from the germline V gene are SGHTA and FQGTGA.

The chain has TRBV29-1 and TRBJ2-1; D gene unclear. Germline CDR1 reads SQVTM; CDR2 reads ANQGSEA. CDR3 length equals 12 residues. V was shortened by 2 bases and J by 6 bases, with 8 bases between the two germline ends. The CDR3 region is CSVEPSLNEQFF. CDR3 DNA: TGCAGCGTTGAACCTAGTCTCAATGAGCAGTTCTTC.

This chain links TRBV11-2 with TRBJ2-3; 12 nucleotides align to TRBD2. Germline CDR1 and CDR2: SGHAT and FQNNGV. Unmatched junction bases numbered 4, after V lost 1 base and J lost 2 bases. The CDR3 is 17 residues long. The CDR3 DNA reads TGTGCCAGCAGCTTAGCGCGACTAGCGGGAGCCACAGATACGCAGTATTTT. Its protein product is CASSLARLAGATDTQYF. The full variable domain, rest sourced from reference TRBV11-2 and TRBJ2-3, is EAGVAQSPRYKIIEKRQSVAFWCNPISGHATLYWYQQILGQGPKLLIQFQNNGVVDDSQLPKDRFSAERLKGVDSTLKIQPAKLEDSAVYLCASSLARLAGATDTQYFGPGTRLTVL.

This clone was seen a handful of times. This chain connects TRBV4-3 to TRBJ2-1; D may correspond to TRBD1 or TRBD2 (7 bases each). V was cut by 0 bases and J by 4 bases, with 13 bases left in between. Germline loops: CDR1 LGHNA, CDR2 YSLEER. CDR3 size: 16 residues. The CDR3 coding sequence is TGCGCCAGCAGCCAAGAGCCAGGGGGGGGGTACAATGAGCAGTTCTTC. As protein: CASSQEPGGGYNEQFF.

For the CDR3, the DNA is TGTGCCAGCAGTCCACTAGCGGGGAACACCGGGGAGCTGTTTTTT. Its protein is CASSPLAGNTGELFF. The chain couples TRBV6-6 to TRBJ2-2, with 9 bases fitting TRBD2. The junction had 2 bases not matched to a gene; V was cut back by 5 bases and J by 1 base. Germline CDR1 and CDR2: MNHNY and SVGAGI (reference sequence). CDR3 length equals 15 residues.

The chain joins TRBV7-6 to TRBJ2-5; TRBD2 matches 7 bases. V shed 5 bases and J 2 bases; nucleotides not matched to a gene: 2. Germline CDR1 SGHVS, CDR2 FNYEAQ. The CDR3 covers 13 residues. This CDR3 is CASSPSGQETQYF. CDR3 nucleotides: TGTGCCAGCAGCCCTAGCGGACAAGAGACCCAGTACTTC. Combining the CDR3 with reference TRBV7-6 and TRBJ2-5 gives the whole variable domain GAGVSQSPRYKVTKRGQDVALRCDPISGHVSLYWYRQALGQGPEFLTYFNYEAQQDKSGLPNDRFSAERPEGSISTLTIQRTEQRDSAMYRCASSPSGQETQYFGPGTRLLVL.

The V and J genes are TRBV10-2 and TRBJ2-2; 8 bases are shared with TRBD1. CDR1 and CDR2 from the germline V gene are WSHSY and SAAADI. The CDR3 is 16 amino acids. V lost 2 bases, J lost 6 bases, and 8 bases stayed unmatched. CDR3 in DNA: TGCGCCAGCAGTGAGAACAGGGGGTTGAATGCCGGGGAGCTGTTTTTT. Its translation is CASSENRGLNAGELFF.

This sequence joins TRBV7-8 and TRBJ2-5, with 7 bases lining up with TRBD1. The V segment lost 5 bases and the J segment 5 bases; nucleotides outside the gene matches: 14. The CDR3 consists of 16 residues. In germline, CDR1 is SGHVS, CDR2 FQNEAQ. The CDR3 protein is CASSPKRGRNTETQYF. CDR3 DNA sequence: TGTGCCAGCAGCCCGAAAAGGGGGCGAAATACGGAGACCCAGTACTTC.

Comments on this clone: Given a far larger clone just one base away, this is likely a sequencing read error. This chain joins TRBV5-6 and TRBJ2-5; no firm D call. The CDR3 is 13 residues long. Germline V gene data show CDR1 as SGHDT and CDR2 as YYEEEE. The CDR3 DNA follows: TGTGCCAGCAGCCCTGACAACCAAAAGACCCAGTACTTC. This sequence encodes CASSPDNQKTQYF.

V is TRBV7-3 and J is TRBJ2-2, with D possibly matching TRBD2 (5 bases). V shed 5 bases and J shed 7 bases, with 11 bases lying between them. The CDR3 extends over 13 amino acids. Per the germline V gene, CDR1 is SGHTA and CDR2 is FQGTGA. The CDR3 here is CASSSRGGGELFF. Written as DNA, the CDR3 is TGTGCCAGCAGCAGCAGAGGAGGCGGGGAGCTGTTTTTT. Looking up the rest from reference TRBV7-3 and TRBJ2-2 gives the full variable domain: GAGVSQTPSNKVTEKGKYVELRCDPISGHTALYWYRQSLGQGPEFLIYFQGTGAADDSGLPNDRFFAVRPEGSVSTLKIQRTERGDSAVYLCASSSRGGGELFFGEGSRLTVL.

The chain links TRBV28 to TRBJ1-2; tentative D call: TRBD1 (6 bases). The CDR3 runs to 12 residues. Germline assignment: CDR1 MDHEN and CDR2 SYDVKM. The V end lost 7 bases, the J end lost 6 bases, and 12 bases lay between the germline ends. In DNA form, the CDR3 reads TGTGCCAGCACCGAGACAGGAGATGGCTACACCTTC. It codes for CASTETGDGYTF.

This clone was recorded once. At the DNA level, this CDR3 is encoded by other sequences in the same sample as well. The J gene is TRBJ2-3, the V gene TRBV5-1, with 10 bases fitting TRBD2. This CDR3 is built from 15 residues. V was pared by 1 base and J by 1 base, with 0 bases of the junction left unmatched. Germline V gene data show CDR1 as SGHRS and CDR2 as YFSETQ. CDR3: CASSLTSGGTDTQYF. DNA of the CDR3: TGCGCCAGCAGCTTGACTAGCGGGGGCACAGATACGCAGTATTTT.

The genes are TRBV6-6 and TRBJ2-5, with 10 bases that match TRBD2. Germline V CDR1 and CDR2: MNHNY, SVGAGI (reference sequence). The CDR3 consists of 15 residues. V was clipped by 2 bases and J by 4 bases; unmatched bases: 4. The CDR3 loop reads CASSYGLAGAETQYF. As DNA, the CDR3 is TGTGCCAGCAGTTACGGGCTAGCGGGAGCAGAGACCCAGTACTTC.

This clone showed up just once. This chain links TRBV6-6 with TRBJ2-1, with 11 nucleotides matching TRBD1. V was pared by 0 bases and J by 8 bases, with 6 bases of the junction left unmatched. Germline V gene lookup returns CDR1 MNHNY and CDR2 SVGAGI (reference sequence). The CDR3 sequence is 16 residues long. Here the CDR3 DNA reads TGTGCCAGCAGTTACTCCGGGACAGGGGGTAATTATGAGCAGTTCTTC. This translates into CASSYSGTGGNYEQFF.

Points on this clone: A read error may account for a junction end that differs from germline. The V and J genes are TRBV5-4 and TRBJ2-7; possibly TRBD1 or TRBD2 for D (6 bases each). The CDR3 extends over 15 amino acids. From germline, CDR1 is SGHNT and CDR2 YYREEE (reference sequence). CDR3 region: CASSLGGGGYYEQYF. The CDR3 nucleotides read TGTGCCAGCAGTTTGGGCGGAGGGGGGTATTACGAGCAGTACTTC.

Concerning this clone: This likely traces to a read error, being one base from a far larger clone. The CDR3 DNA reads TGCAGCGCTGGCCCCCATGACAGGGTTGGAGAGACCCAGTACTTC. Amino acids: CSAGPHDRVGETQYF. The J gene is TRBJ2-5, the V gene TRBV29-1; 7 nucleotides align to TRBD1. In germline, CDR1 is SQVTM, CDR2 ANQGSEA. The trim removed 7 bases at V and 4 bases at J, leaving 15 bases unmatched. The CDR3 runs to 15 residues.

For this clone: A single base is all that separates this from a far larger clone, so a read error is likely. At the DNA level, this CDR3 is encoded by other sequences in the same sample as well. This rearrangement joins TRBV28 to TRBJ2-7; D is unclear. V shed 5 bases and J shed 6 bases, with 17 bases lying between them. This CDR3 is 14 amino acids long. Germline CDR1 and CDR2: MDHEN and SYDVKM. CDR3 in amino acids: CASSLMKFYSEQYF. The CDR3 DNA sequence: TGTGCCAGCAGTCTAATGAAGTTTTACAGCGAGCAGTACTTC.

This clone was seen just once. The conserved phenylalanine or tryptophan is not found at the CDR3 terminus, so this likely reflects a read error. The chain recombines TRBV9 with TRBJ1-1; no definite D call. Per germline, CDR1 SGDLS and CDR2 YYNGEE. The CDR3 length is 15 residues. The CDR3 bases are TGTGCCAGCAGCCCTCGCCCCGGGCTGAATACTGAAGCTTTCCTT. The encoded protein is CASSPRPGLNTEAFL.

Points on this clone: A far bigger clonotype differs at one base, so this is likely a read error. V is TRBV7-2 and J is TRBJ2-1, with D possibly TRBD2 on 6 matching bases. The germline CDR1 and CDR2 sequences are SGHTA and FQGNSA. V was shortened by 0 bases and J by 12 bases, with 12 bases between the two germline ends. CDR3 length equals 13 residues. The DNA for the CDR3 is TGTGCCAGCAGCTTAGCCTCGCGGGGCGGGCAGTTCTTC. Protein sequence: CASSLASRGGQFF. The variable domain in full, with the rest retrieved from reference TRBV7-2 and TRBJ2-1, is GAGVSQSPSNKVTEKGKDVELRCDPISGHTALYWYRQSLGQGLEFLIYFQGNSAPDKSGLPSDRFSAERTGGSVSTLTIQRTQQEDSAVYLCASSLASRGGQFFGPGTRLTVL.

CDR3 DNA sequence: TGCGCCAGCAGCTGGGGTGGCGGGGAGAGTAACTATGGCTACACCTTC. Its translation: CASSWGGGESNYGYTF. V usage is TRBV5-1 and J usage is TRBJ1-2, with unresolved D. The CDR3 extends over 16 amino acids. V was clipped by 3 bases and J by 1 base, with 16 bases between them. Germline loops: CDR1 SGHRS, CDR2 YFSETQ.

As concerns this clone: A far larger clone is one nucleotide away, so this likely arose from a read error. The V gene is TRBV7-9, the J gene TRBJ1-3; weak D call: TRBD1 (5 bases). V was pared by 1 base and J by 2 bases, with 12 bases between. From germline, CDR1 is SEHNR and CDR2 FQNEAQ (reference sequence). The length of the CDR3 is 16 residues. The CDR3 nucleotides are TGTGCCAGCAGCTTAGATGGCATGGGGCCTGGAAACACCATATATTTT. Translation: CASSLDGMGPGNTIYF.

In this sample, this clone turned up once. It differs at one base from a far larger clone, so likely a read error. The sample holds other DNA sequences that translate to the same CDR3. V usage is TRBV5-6 and J usage is TRBJ1-1, with D possibly matching TRBD1 (5 bases). The V gene's germline CDR1 is SGHDT and CDR2 YYEEEE. The CDR3 is 13 residues long. The CDR3 sequence is CASSLKRGTEAFF. The CDR3 DNA sequence: TGTGCCAGCAGCTTGAAGAGGGGAACTGAAGCTTTCTTC.

The chain is built from TRBV7-3 and TRBJ2-2; D is ambiguous. CDR3 length equals 17 residues. Trimming cost V 5 bases and J 3 bases, with 19 bases left between them. The germline V gene encodes CDR1 SGHTA and CDR2 FQGTGA. CDR3: CASSLGKGWRYTGELFF. The CDR3 DNA is TGTGCCAGCAGCCTAGGTAAGGGCTGGCGGTACACCGGGGAGCTGTTTTTT.

V usage is TRBV4-1 and J usage is TRBJ2-7; 10 bases line up with TRBD1. The CDR3 runs 16 residues. With 3 bases clipped from V and 6 bases from J, the junction kept 11 bases outside the gene matches. Germline V gene data show CDR1 as MGHRA and CDR2 as YSYEKL. Here the CDR3 reads CASSHGTRDRGSEQYF. The CDR3 nucleotides read TGCGCCAGCAGCCATGGGACCCGGGACAGGGGCTCCGAGCAGTACTTC.

Comments on this clone: One base separates it from a far larger clone, so it is likely a read error. The chain combines TRBV29-1 with TRBJ2-5, with a weak D call TRBD1 (6 bases). CDR1 and CDR2 from the germline V gene are SQVTM and ANQGSEA. CDR3 length equals 13 residues. Trimming left V 6 bases short and J 2 bases short, with 13 bases between. In DNA form, the CDR3 reads TGCAGCGTCGCATGGACAGATCAAGAGACCCAGTACTTC. Protein: CSVAWTDQETQYF. Supplemented by reference TRBV29-1 and TRBJ2-5, the full variable domain reads SAVISQKPSRDICQRGTSLTIQCQVDSQVTMMFWYRQQPGQSLTLIATANQGSEATYESGFVIDKFPISRPNLTFSTLTVSNMSPEDSSIYLCSVAWTDQETQYFGPGTRLLVL.

The V call is TRBV7-3, the J call TRBJ2-5, with TRBD1 matching 9 bases. This CDR3 has 15 residues. Germline V gene sequence: CDR1 SGHTA, CDR2 FQGTGA. With V trimmed by 2 bases and J by 4 bases, 5 bases remained unmatched. The chain's CDR3 is CASSLGGQGGETQYF. DNA of the CDR3: TGTGCCAGCAGCTTAGGGGGACAGGGCGGAGAGACCCAGTACTTC.

This clone showed up just a few times. This specimen includes other DNA sequences encoding the same CDR3. The chain employs TRBV27 and TRBJ1-5; maybe TRBD1 (6 bases). Germline V gene lookup returns CDR1 MNHEY and CDR2 SMNVEV (reference sequence). V was clipped by 2 bases and J by 2 bases, with 7 bases between them. The CDR3 is 14 residues long. Written as DNA, the CDR3 is TGTGCCAGCAGTTTAAGACAGGGCAATCAGCCCCAGCATTTT. Translated, it gives CASSLRQGNQPQHF.